This TCR beta chain was retrieved from a study of blood T cell repertoires in COVID-19. Across the whole study: Sites across the United States, Italy and Spain contributed samples from acute and convalescent COVID-19. PBMCs, B-cell-depleted T cells, or T cells were the source of the cDNA or gDNA that made up the material.

The authors' processing: Amplification of reference gene primers was used by the study to estimate nucleated cell counts. Repertoires were generated with immunoSEQ multiplex PCR, while TCRdb's copy carries only in-frame clones and drops some. V, J and clone size were drawn from that table, and D and trimming were deduced from the DNA. The table records approximately 100,000 clones, roughly 69% of them present only once. V was cut by 1 base and J by 2 bases, with 22 bases left in between. CDR1 and CDR2 from the germline V gene are SGHRS and YFSETQ. The CDR3 sequence is 20 residues long. The receptor's source is a man at least 80 years old with acute or convalescent COVID-19. Sequenced sample: peripheral blood. The chain uses TRBV5-1 and TRBJ2-6, with D maybe TRBD2 (6 bases). Here the CDR3 reads CASSLMGSSGPGAGANVLTF. In DNA form, the CDR3 reads TGCGCCAGCAGCTTGATGGGCAGTTCAGGACCGGGGGCTGGGGCCAACGTCCTGACTTTC.